This TCR beta chain emerged from a study of graft-versus-host responses after intestinal transplantation. Across the whole study: The transplants performed in recipients were multivisceral, liver-intestinal, or isolated intestinal. Induction using anti-thymocyte globulin, followed by tacrolimus and steroids for 3 to 4 years, was given to all recipients. Study-wide results and caveats: There were GvH clones found in recipient marrow, and some of them appeared first in ileum or blood. Peak circulating GvH clone levels were associated with early post-transplant HvG declines.

Intraepithelial plus lamina propria lymphocytes were released by processing graft tissue. Germline V gene data show CDR1 as MNHEY and CDR2 as SMNVEV (reference sequence). Trimming left V 7 bases short and J 4 bases short, with 22 bases between. CDR3 size: 16 residues. Profiled with immunoSEQ multiplex PCR; TCRdb holds only in-frame clones, not every one. Found here are about 5,200 clones, around three quarters of them singletons; the top ten hold about 13%. With respect to this clone: Its antigen is currently unknown.

This chain connects TRBV27 to TRBJ2-5; D perhaps matches TRBD1 (5 bases). Here the sequenced sample was ileum tissue, taken about 39 weeks after intestinal transplant. This TCR came from a human patient who received an intestinal transplant, so some T cells may come from the graft donor. In DNA form, the CDR3 reads TGTGCCAGCACCCAATCGACGGTCGCAGGGATAGAGACCCAGTACTTC. Translating it yields CASTQSTVAGIETQYF.